Below, 24 T cell receptor beta chains from the same sample are listed, as sequenced in a study of graft-versus-host responses after intestinal transplantation. Some clones are missing from TCRdb's copy, which holds only in-frame ones; the method was immunoSEQ multiplex PCR. The sample has 130,000 or so clones, roughly nine tenths seen once. What these receptors recognize is not known. The sample here was unstimulated CD4+ T cells sorted from spleen or lymph node cells, taken before intestinal transplant. The source of these receptors is a human donor who received an intestinal transplant.

The chain combines TRBV6-5 with TRBJ1-2; D is ambiguous. The CDR3 length is 13 residues. The V gene lost 4 bases and the J gene lost 1 base, with 7 bases spanning the gap. Germline V CDR1 and CDR2: MNHEY, SVGAGI. The CDR3 region is CASSSGLNYGYTF. As DNA, the CDR3 is TGTGCCAGCAGTTCAGGCCTTAACTATGGCTACACCTTC.

The V call is TRBV4-1, the J call TRBJ2-7; D uncertain. The CDR3 contains 14 residues. V lost 5 bases and J 0 bases, leaving 11 bases between the germline ends. CDR1 and CDR2 from the germline V gene are MGHRA and YSYEKL. CDR3 loop: CASSVHASSYEQYF. The CDR3, as DNA: TGCGCCAGCAGCGTCCATGCTAGCTCCTACGAGCAGTACTTC.

The V call is TRBV13, the J call TRBJ1-2, with TRBD1 matching 7 bases. Trimming took 5 bases from V and 8 from J; bases not matched to a gene: 8. Per the germline V gene, CDR1 is PRHDT and CDR2 is FYEKMQ (reference sequence). This CDR3 region has 13 residues. This chain's CDR3 is CASSRDRVGGYTF. The CDR3 DNA follows: TGTGCCAGCAGCCGTGACAGGGTGGGAGGCTACACCTTC.

The chain carries TRBV2 and TRBJ1-3; the match to TRBD1 covers 7 bases. This CDR3 has 15 amino acids. Trimming removed 5 bases from V and 2 bases from J; junction bases left unmatched: 6. Germline V CDR1 and CDR2: SNHLY, FYNNEI. The CDR3 DNA sequence: TGTGCCAGCAGTAGACAAGGGACAGCTGGAAACACCATATATTTT. Translated, it gives CASSRQGTAGNTIYF. The variable domain in full, with the rest retrieved from reference TRBV2 and TRBJ1-3, is EPEVTQTPSHQVTQMGQEVILRCVPISNHLYFYWYRQILGQKVEFLVSFYNNEISEKSEIFDDQFSVERPDGSNFTLKIRSTKLEDSAMYFCASSRQGTAGNTIYFGEGSWLTVV.

V is TRBV7-9 and J is TRBJ2-7, with 9 positions matching TRBD2. The CDR3 runs to 14 residues. Germline V lookup: CDR1 SEHNR, CDR2 FQNEAQ (reference sequence). V lost 11 bases to trimming and J lost 4 bases; unmatched junction nucleotides: 12. CDR3 sequence reads: CASAGGASGYEQYF. DNA of the CDR3: TGTGCCTCGGCGGGGGGGGCTAGTGGGTACGAGCAGTACTTC.

CDR3 DNA: TGTGCCAGCAGCTCTGGAACCAACGGCGGGGAGCTGTTTTTT. It translates to CASSSGTNGGELFF. The V and J genes are TRBV11-2 and TRBJ2-2; D ambiguous. V shed 4 bases and J shed 7 bases, with 13 bases lying between them. Germline CDR1 reads SGHAT; CDR2 reads FQNNGV. The CDR3 loop spans 14 amino acids.

The chain couples TRBV27 to TRBJ2-1; D assignment may be TRBD1 or TRBD2 (6 bases each). This CDR3 is built from 15 residues. Deletions cut 3 bases from V and 3 bases from J, with 12 bases between. Germline V gene lookup returns CDR1 MNHEY and CDR2 SMNVEV (reference sequence). The CDR3 protein is CASSLEGGRYNEQFF. The CDR3 coding sequence is TGTGCCAGCAGTTTGGAGGGGGGCCGCTACAATGAGCAGTTCTTC.

Here the CDR3 reads CSVNSGGAYNEQFF. CDR3 DNA sequence: TGCAGCGTTAATAGCGGGGGGGCTTACAATGAGCAGTTCTTC. V usage is TRBV29-1 and J usage is TRBJ2-1, with 11 bases lining up with TRBD2. J gave up 4 bases and V 5 bases, and 4 bases lay outside the gene matches. This CDR3 is built from 14 residues. CDR1 and CDR2 (germline): SQVTM, ANQGSEA.

This chain joins TRBV27 and TRBJ2-7; a weak D match, TRBD2 (5 bases). This CDR3 has 17 amino acids. Germline CDR1 is MNHEY and CDR2 is SMNVEV (reference sequence). Trimming pared 4 bases from V and 0 bases from J, leaving 19 bases between. The CDR3 sequence is CASSSLSLAPSSYEQYF. DNA for the CDR3: TGTGCCAGCAGTTCCCTAAGCCTAGCTCCCAGCTCCTACGAGCAGTACTTC.

This clone was seen just once. J is TRBJ1-4 and V is TRBV6-5, with a weak D call TRBD1 (6 bases). Looked up from germline, CDR1 is MNHEY and CDR2 is SVGAGI. The CDR3 loop spans 14 amino acids. V lost 2 bases to trimming and J lost 7 bases, with 11 bases between them. DNA for the CDR3: TGTGCCAGCAGTTACGGGGGGGCTGGTGAAAAACTGTTTTTT. It encodes CASSYGGAGEKLFF.

In its sample, this clone was seen a few times. V is TRBV5-4 and J is TRBJ2-2; TRBD1 matches at 11 bases. Germline V lookup: CDR1 SGHNT, CDR2 YYREEE (reference sequence). The ends lost 3 bases at V and 7 bases at J; junction bases unmatched: 5. This CDR3 has 15 amino acids. The chain's CDR3 is CASSSGQGAYGELFF. CDR3 nucleotide sequence: TGTGCCAGCAGCTCCGGACAGGGGGCGTACGGGGAGCTGTTTTTT.

Concerning this clone: Different DNA sequences within this sample yield the same CDR3. The chain recombines TRBV5-1 with TRBJ1-1; D gene ambiguous. Germline lookup yields CDR1 SGHRS and CDR2 YFSETQ. V was cut by 0 bases and J by 1 base, with 4 bases left in between. The CDR3 contains 13 residues. CDR3 nucleotides: TGCGCCAGCAGCTTGGTAGCGAACACTGAAGCTTTCTTT. Translating gives CASSLVANTEAFF.

This clone was counted a few times. The V and J genes are TRBV10-3 and TRBJ1-4, with 7 nucleotides matching TRBD1. The CDR3 has 13 amino acids. CDR1 ENHRY and CDR2 SYGVKD come from the germline V gene. Trimming removed 4 bases from V and 8 bases from J; junction bases left unmatched: 4. The CDR3 reads CAISGQGQEKLFF. For the CDR3, the DNA is TGTGCCATCAGTGGACAGGGCCAGGAAAAACTGTTTTTT.

The V call is TRBV5-4, the J call TRBJ1-1; D is unclear. Germline CDR1 is SGHNT and CDR2 is YYREEE (reference sequence). V lost 4 bases to trimming and J lost 1 base, with 5 bases between them. The CDR3 covers 12 residues. The CDR3 nucleotides are TGTGCCAGCAGCGCCTGGAACACTGAAGCTTTCTTT. Translation gives CASSAWNTEAFF.

This rearrangement joins TRBV5-1 to TRBJ2-5, with TRBD2 matching 8 bases. This CDR3 has 15 residues. V lost 5 bases, J lost 1 base, and 7 bases stayed unmatched. The V gene's germline CDR1 is SGHRS and CDR2 YFSETQ. The CDR3 loop is CASRRESGGQETQYF. In DNA, the CDR3 is TGCGCCAGCAGGAGGGAGAGCGGGGGCCAAGAGACCCAGTACTTC.

The V call is TRBV25-1, the J call TRBJ2-3, with D perhaps being TRBD1 or TRBD2 (5 bases each). The V end was cut by 7 bases, the J end by 5 bases, with 19 bases between. Germline values: CDR1 MGHDK, CDR2 SYGVNS. The CDR3 contains 15 residues. The CDR3 DNA reads TGTGCCAGCATGTCGGGGACCCTTCGGGAAGATACGCAGTATTTT. Encoded protein: CASMSGTLREDTQYF.

The chain combines TRBV4-1 with TRBJ2-1; 11 bases agree with TRBD2. CDR1 and CDR2 from the germline V gene are MGHRA and YSYEKL. V shed 3 bases and J 3 bases; nucleotides not matched to a gene: 10. CDR3 size: 18 residues. The CDR3 is CASSHRGGGTSGYNEQFF. CDR3 DNA sequence: TGCGCCAGCAGCCACCGTGGGGGGGGGACTAGCGGCTACAATGAGCAGTTCTTC.

A single count supports this clone. The rearrangement links TRBV4-1 to TRBJ1-2; D not certain. CDR3 length equals 16 residues. Germline lookup yields CDR1 MGHRA and CDR2 YSYEKL. The germline V and J ends were trimmed by 6 bases and 2 bases, with 19 bases remaining between them. This chain's CDR3 is CASRISGAGDNYGYTF. CDR3 in DNA: TGCGCCAGCAGGATTTCAGGTGCAGGAGACAACTATGGCTACACCTTC.

V gene TRBV2 combines with J gene TRBJ1-1; 9 positions agree with TRBD1. The CDR3 spans 14 residues. V shed 8 bases, J shed 0 bases, and the junction held 4 bases outside the gene matches. CDR1 is SNHLY, CDR2 FYNNEI, per germline. Here the CDR3 DNA reads TGTGCCAGCGGGGACAGGGAAATGAACACTGAAGCTTTCTTT. It is translated as CASGDREMNTEAFF.

The rearrangement links TRBV2 to TRBJ2-7; D gene uncertain. V was cut by 4 bases and J by 3 bases, with 10 bases left in between. Germline V gene data show CDR1 as SNHLY and CDR2 as FYNNEI. This CDR3 spans 13 amino acids. DNA for the CDR3: TGTGCCAGCAGTGCTGAAGTGCGCTACGAGCAGTACTTC. Translation: CASSAEVRYEQYF.

The chain has TRBV7-7 and TRBJ2-5; either TRBD1 or TRBD2 may fit D (5 bases each). Looked up from germline, CDR1 is SSHAT and CDR2 is FNYEAQ (reference sequence). V lost 5 bases, J lost 5 bases, and 18 bases lay in between. The CDR3 runs 15 residues. CDR3 nucleotide sequence: TGTGCCAGCAGCCAGCTACTCGGGACGGGGGAGACCCAGTACTTC. Amino acid sequence: CASSQLLGTGETQYF.

The rearrangement joins TRBV6-5 to TRBJ2-3; D is perhaps TRBD1 or TRBD2 (6 bases each). V lost 6 bases and J lost 4, with 14 bases in between. CDR1 and CDR2 (germline): MNHEY, SVGAGI. The CDR3 consists of 14 residues. As DNA, the CDR3 is TGTGCCAGCAGCCTTCGTGGGGGGCCAGATACGCAGTATTTT. Translated, it gives CASSLRGGPDTQYF.

This clone was seen a single time. This CDR3 is CASSEALQGVAETQYF. CDR3 DNA sequence: TGTGCCAGCAGTGAAGCGCTTCAGGGGGTTGCGGAGACCCAGTACTTC. The J gene is TRBJ2-5, the V gene TRBV2; 7 nucleotides align to TRBD1. CDR1 SNHLY and CDR2 FYNNEI come from the germline V gene. Losses at the gene ends were 0 bases for V and 5 bases for J; bases not matched to a gene: 9. The CDR3 consists of 16 residues.

V usage is TRBV5-4 and J usage is TRBJ2-3; D unclear. Germline loops: CDR1 SGHNT, CDR2 YYREEE (reference sequence). The CDR3 is 16 amino acids. V lost 0 bases and J lost 2, with 13 bases in between. The chain's CDR3 is CASSLGAEPYTDTQYF. CDR3 DNA sequence: TGTGCCAGCAGCTTGGGTGCAGAACCCTACACAGATACGCAGTATTTT. The full variable domain, in which reference TRBV5-4 and TRBJ2-3 provide the parts outside the CDR3, is ETGVTQSPTHLIKTRGQQVTLRCSSQSGHNTVSWYQQALGQGPQFIFQYYREEENGRGNFPPRFSGLQFPNYSSELNVNALELDDSALYLCASSLGAEPYTDTQYFGPGTRLTVL.